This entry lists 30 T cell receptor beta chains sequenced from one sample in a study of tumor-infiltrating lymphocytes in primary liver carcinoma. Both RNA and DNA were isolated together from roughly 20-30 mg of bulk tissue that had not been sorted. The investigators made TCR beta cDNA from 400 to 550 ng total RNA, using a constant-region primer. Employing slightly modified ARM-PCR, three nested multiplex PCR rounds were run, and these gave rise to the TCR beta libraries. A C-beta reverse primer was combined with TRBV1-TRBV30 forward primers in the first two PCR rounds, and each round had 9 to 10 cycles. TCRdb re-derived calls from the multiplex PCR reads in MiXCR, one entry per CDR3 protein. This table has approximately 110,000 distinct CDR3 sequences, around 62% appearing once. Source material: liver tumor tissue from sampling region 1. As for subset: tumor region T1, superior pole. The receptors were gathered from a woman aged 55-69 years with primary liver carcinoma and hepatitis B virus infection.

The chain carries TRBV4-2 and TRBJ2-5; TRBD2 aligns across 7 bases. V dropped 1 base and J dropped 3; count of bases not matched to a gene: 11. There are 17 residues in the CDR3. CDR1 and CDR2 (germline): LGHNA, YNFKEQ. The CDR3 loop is CASSQGSGIPVEETQYF. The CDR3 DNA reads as TGTGCCAGCAGCCAAGGGAGCGGGATCCCGGTTGAAGAGACCCAGTACTTC.

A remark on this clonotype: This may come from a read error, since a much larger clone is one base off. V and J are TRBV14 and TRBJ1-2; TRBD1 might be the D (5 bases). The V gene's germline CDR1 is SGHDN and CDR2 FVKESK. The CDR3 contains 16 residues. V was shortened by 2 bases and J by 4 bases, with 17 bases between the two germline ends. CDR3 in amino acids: CASSQIAWGEAYGYTF. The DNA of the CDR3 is TGTGCCAGCAGCCAAATCGCGTGGGGCGAGGCCTATGGCTACACCTTC.

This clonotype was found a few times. The CDR3 DNA is TGTGCCAGCAGCTTAGGGTCCTCTGGGGCCAACGTCCTGACTTTC. Encoded protein: CASSLGSSGANVLTF. The chain has TRBV7-9 and TRBJ2-6; D gene unclear. The germline gives CDR1 SEHNR, CDR2 FQNEAQ (reference sequence). This CDR3 contains 15 residues. Trimming stripped 1 base from V and 0 bases from J, with 4 bases between. The entire variable domain, with the rest obtained from reference TRBV7-9 and TRBJ2-6, is as follows: DTGVSQNPRHKITKRGQNVTFRCDPISEHNRLYWYRQTLGQGPEFLTYFQNEAQLEKSRLLSDRFSAERPKGSFSTLEIQRTEQGDSAMYLCASSLGSSGANVLTFGAGSRLTVL.

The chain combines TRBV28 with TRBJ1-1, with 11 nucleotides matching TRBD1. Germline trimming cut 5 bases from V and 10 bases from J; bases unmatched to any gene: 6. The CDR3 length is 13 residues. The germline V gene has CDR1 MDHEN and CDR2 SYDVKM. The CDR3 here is CASSGWGQGVAFF. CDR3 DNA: TGTGCCAGCAGTGGGTGGGGACAGGGGGTAGCTTTCTTT.

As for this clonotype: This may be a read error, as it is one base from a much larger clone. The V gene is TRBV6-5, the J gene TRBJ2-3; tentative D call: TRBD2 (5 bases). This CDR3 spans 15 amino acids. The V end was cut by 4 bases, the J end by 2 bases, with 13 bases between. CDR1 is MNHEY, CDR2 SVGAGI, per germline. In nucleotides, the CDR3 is TGTGCCAGCAGTTTGGGCGGACTCTTCACAGATACGCAGTATTTT. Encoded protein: CASSLGGLFTDTQYF.

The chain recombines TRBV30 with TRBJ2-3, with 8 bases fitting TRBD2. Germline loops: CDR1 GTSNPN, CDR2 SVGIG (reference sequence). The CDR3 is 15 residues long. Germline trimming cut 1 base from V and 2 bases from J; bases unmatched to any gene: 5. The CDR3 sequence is CAWSDSGTITDTQYF. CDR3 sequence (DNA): TGTGCCTGGAGTGATAGCGGGACGATCACAGATACGCAGTATTTT.

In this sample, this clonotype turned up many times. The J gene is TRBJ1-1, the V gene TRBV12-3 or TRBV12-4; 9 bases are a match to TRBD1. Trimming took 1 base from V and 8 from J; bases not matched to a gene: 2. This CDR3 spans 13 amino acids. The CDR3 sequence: CASSLGQGGEAFF. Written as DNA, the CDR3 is TGTGCCAGCAGTTTAGGACAGGGGGGCGAAGCTTTCTTT.

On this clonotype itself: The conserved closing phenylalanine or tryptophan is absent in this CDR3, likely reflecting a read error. The CDR3 region has the DNA TGTGGCAGCAGTTACGCTCGCCAGCCGAGCTCCTACGAGCAGTACTTA. Protein sequence: CGSSYARQPSSYEQYL. This chain joins TRBV6-5 and TRBJ2-7; D unclear. The CDR3 is 16 amino acids. Germline V gene data show CDR1 as MNHEY and CDR2 as SVGAGI.

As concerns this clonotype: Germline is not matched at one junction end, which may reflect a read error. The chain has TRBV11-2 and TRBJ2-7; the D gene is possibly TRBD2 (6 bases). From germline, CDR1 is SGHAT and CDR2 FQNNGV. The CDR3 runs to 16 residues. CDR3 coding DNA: TGTCCCAGCAGCTACGGCGGGATGACCTCGAGAAGCGAGCAGTACTTC. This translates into CPSSYGGMTSRSEQYF.

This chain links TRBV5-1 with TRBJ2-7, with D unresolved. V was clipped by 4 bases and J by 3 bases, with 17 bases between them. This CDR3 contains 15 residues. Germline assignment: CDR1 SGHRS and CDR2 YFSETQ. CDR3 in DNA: TGCGCCAGCAGCGCGGTTTTCGTCAACCACTACGAGCAGTACTTC. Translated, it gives CASSAVFVNHYEQYF.

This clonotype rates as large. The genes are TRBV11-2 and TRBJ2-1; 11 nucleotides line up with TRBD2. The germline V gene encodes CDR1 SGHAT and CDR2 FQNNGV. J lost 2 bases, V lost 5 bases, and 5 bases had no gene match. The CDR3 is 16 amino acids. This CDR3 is CASSPRLAGTYNEQFF. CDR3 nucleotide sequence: TGTGCCAGCAGCCCCCGACTAGCGGGAACCTACAATGAGCAGTTCTTC.

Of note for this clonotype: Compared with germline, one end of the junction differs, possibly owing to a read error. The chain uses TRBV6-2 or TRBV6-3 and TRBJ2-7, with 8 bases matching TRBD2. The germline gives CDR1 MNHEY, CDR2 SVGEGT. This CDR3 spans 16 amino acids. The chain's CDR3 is CASSSTTVAGFYEQHF. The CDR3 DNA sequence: TGTGCCAGCAGCTCTACGACTGTAGCGGGATTCTACGAGCAGCATTTC.

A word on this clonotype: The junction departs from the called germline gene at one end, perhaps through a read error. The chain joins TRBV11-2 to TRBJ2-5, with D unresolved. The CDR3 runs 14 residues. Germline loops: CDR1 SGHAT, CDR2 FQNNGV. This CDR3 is CASTLVSNQETQYF. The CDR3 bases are TGTGCTAGCACCTTAGTCTCTAACCAAGAGACCCAGTACTTC.

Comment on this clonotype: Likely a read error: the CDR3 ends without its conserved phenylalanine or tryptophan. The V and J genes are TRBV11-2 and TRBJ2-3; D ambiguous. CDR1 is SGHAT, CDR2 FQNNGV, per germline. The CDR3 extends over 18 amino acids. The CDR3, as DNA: TGTGCCAGCAGATTAGTCCGGGTCACCTTCTCGAGAACAGATACGCAGTATCTT. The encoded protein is CASRLVRVTFSRTDTQYL.

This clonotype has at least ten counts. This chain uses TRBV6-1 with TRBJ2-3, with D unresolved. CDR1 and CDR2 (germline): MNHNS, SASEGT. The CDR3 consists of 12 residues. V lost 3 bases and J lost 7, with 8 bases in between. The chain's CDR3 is CASSDPGNTQYF. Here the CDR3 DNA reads TGTGCCAGCAGTGACCCAGGAAATACGCAGTATTTT.

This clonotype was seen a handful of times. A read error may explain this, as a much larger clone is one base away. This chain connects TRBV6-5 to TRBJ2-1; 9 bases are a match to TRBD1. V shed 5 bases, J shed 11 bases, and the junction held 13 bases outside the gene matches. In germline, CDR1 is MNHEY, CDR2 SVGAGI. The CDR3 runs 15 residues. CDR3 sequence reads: CASSRQGVGTGKQFF. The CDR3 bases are TGTGCCAGCAGTAGACAGGGGGTTGGTACAGGTAAGCAGTTCTTC.

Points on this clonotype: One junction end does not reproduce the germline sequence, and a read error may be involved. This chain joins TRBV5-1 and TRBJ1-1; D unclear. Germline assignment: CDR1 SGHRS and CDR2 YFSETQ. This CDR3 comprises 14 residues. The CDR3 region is CASSLVSENTEASF. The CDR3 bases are TGCGCCAGCAGCTTGGTCTCCGAGAACACTGAAGCTTCCTTT.

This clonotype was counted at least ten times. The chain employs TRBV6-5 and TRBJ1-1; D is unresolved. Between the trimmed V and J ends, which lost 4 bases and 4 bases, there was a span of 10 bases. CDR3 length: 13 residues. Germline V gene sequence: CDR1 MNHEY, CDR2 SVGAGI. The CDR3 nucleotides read TGTGCCAGCAGTTTGAACCCGTTCACTGAAGCTTTCTTT. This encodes CASSLNPFTEAFF.

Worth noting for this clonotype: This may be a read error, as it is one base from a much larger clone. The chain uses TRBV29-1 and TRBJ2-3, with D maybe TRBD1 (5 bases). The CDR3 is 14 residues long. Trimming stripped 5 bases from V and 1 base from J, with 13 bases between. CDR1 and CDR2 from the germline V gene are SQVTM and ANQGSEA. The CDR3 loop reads CSVLHQGRTDTQYF. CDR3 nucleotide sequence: TGCAGCGTTTTGCATCAGGGCCGCACAGATACGCAGTATTTT.

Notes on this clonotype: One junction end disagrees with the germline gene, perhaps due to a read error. CDR3 bases: TGTGCCAGTAGTTTAGCGATGGCTAGCTTTAAGTCCTTC. Its protein product is CASSLAMASFKSF. The genes are TRBV12-3 or TRBV12-4 and TRBJ2-1; tentative D call: TRBD2 (5 bases). CDR3 length: 13 residues.

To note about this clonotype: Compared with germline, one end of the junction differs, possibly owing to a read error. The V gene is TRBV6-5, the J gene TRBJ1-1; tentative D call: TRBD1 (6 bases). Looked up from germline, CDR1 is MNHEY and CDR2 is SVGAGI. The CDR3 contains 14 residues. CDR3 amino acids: CASRTTGWDTEVFF. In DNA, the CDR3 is TGTGCCAGCAGGACGACGGGGTGGGACACTGAAGTTTTCTTT.

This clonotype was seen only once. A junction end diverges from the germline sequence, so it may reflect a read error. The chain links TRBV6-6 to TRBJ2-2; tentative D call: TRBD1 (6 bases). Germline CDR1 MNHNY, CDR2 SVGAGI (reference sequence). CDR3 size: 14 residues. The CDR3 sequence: CVSKGGVNNGELFF. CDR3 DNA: TGTGTCAGCAAAGGGGGTGTGAACAACGGGGAGCTGTTTTTT.

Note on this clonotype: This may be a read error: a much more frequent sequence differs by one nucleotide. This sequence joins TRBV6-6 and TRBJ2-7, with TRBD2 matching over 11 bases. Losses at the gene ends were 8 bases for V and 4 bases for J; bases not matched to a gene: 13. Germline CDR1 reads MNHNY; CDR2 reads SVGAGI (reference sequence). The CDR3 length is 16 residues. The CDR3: CASRISGRANKYEQYF. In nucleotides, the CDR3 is TGTGCCAGCCGGATTAGCGGGAGGGCCAATAAATACGAGCAGTACTTC.

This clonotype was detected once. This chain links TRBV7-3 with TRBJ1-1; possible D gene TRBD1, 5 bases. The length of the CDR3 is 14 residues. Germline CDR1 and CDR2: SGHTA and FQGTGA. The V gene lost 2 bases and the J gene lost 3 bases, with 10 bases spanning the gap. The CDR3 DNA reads TGTGCCAGCAGCTTATCCTGGGGCGACACTGAAGCTTTCTTT. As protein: CASSLSWGDTEAFF.

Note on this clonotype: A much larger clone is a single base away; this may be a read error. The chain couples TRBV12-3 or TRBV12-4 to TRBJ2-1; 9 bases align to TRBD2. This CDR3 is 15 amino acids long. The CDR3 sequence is CASSFVGLAANGQFF. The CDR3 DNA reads TGTGCCAGCAGTTTCGTGGGACTAGCAGCTAATGGGCAGTTCTTC.

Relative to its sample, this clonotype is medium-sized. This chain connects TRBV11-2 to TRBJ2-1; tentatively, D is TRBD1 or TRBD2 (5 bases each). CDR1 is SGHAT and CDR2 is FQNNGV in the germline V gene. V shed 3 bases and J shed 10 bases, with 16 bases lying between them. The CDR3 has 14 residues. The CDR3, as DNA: TGTGCCAGCAGCTTGGAAACCGGGACGGGAGAGCAGTTCTTC. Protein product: CASSLETGTGEQFF.

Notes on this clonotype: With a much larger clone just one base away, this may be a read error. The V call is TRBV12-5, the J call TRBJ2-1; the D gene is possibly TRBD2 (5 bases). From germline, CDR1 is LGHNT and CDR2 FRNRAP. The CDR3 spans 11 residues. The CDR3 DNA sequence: TGTACTAGTGGTTTGGAGAGTGAGCAGTTCTTC. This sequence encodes CTSGLESEQFF.

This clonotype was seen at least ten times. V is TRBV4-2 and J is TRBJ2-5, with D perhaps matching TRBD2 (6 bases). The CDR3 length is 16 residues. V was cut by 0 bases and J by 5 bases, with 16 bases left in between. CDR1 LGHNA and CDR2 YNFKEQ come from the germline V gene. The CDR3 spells CASSQEWRDAWETQYF. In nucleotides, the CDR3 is TGTGCCAGCAGCCAAGAGTGGAGGGACGCTTGGGAGACCCAGTACTTC.

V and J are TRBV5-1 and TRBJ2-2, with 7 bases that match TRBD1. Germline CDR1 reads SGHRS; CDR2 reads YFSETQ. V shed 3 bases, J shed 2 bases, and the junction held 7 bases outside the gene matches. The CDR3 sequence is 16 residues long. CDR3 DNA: TGCGCCAGCAGCTCTACCCGGGACAGAAACACCGGGGAGCTGTTTTTT. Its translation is CASSSTRDRNTGELFF. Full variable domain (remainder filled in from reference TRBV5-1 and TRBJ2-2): KAGVTQTPRYLIKTRGQQVTLSCSPISGHRSVSWYQQTPGQGLQFLFEYFSETQRNKGNFPGRFSGRQFSNSRSEMNVSTLELGDSALYLCASSSTRDRNTGELFFGEGSRLTVL.

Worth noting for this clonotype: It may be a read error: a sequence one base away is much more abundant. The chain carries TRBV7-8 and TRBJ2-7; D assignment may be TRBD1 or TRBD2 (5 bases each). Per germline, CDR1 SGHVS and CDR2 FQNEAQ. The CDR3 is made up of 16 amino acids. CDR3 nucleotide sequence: TGTGCCAGCCGCTTAGTCGTCGGCCGTGGGACGTACGAGCAGTACTTC. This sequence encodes CASRLVVGRGTYEQYF.